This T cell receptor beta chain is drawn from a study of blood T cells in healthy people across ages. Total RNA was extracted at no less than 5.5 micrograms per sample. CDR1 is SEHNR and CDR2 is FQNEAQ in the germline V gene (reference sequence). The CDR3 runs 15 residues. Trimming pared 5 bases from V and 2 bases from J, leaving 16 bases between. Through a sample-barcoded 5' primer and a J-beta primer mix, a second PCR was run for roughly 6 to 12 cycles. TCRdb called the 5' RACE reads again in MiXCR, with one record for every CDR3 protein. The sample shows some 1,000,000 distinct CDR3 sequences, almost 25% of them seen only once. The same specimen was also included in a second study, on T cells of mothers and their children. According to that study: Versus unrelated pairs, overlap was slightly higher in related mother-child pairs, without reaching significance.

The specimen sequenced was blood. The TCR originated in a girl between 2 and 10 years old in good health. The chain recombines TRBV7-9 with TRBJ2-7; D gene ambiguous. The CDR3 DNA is TGTGCCAGCAGCCAATTAGGACCAAAAGCCTACGAGCAGTACTTC. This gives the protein CASSQLGPKAYEQYF.